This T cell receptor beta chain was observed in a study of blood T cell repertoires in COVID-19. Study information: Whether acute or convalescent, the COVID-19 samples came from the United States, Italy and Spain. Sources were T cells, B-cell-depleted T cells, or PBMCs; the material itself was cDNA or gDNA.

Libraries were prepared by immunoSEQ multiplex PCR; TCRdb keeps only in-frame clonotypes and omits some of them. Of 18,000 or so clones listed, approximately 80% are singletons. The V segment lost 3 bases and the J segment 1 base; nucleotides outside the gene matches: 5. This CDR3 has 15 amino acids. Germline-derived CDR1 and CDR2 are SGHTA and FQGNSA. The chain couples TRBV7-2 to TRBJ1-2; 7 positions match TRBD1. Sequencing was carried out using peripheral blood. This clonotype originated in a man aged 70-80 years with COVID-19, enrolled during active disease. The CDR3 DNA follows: TGTGCCAGCAGCTTGTCCGGGACAGATAACTATGGCTACACCTTC. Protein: CASSLSGTDNYGYTF.